One and the same sample provided the 6 T cell receptor beta chains below, sequenced in a study of CD4 T cells in relation to SARS-CoV-2 and coronaviruses (dated by TCRdb to the early 2020s). For these receptors, no antigen is known. CD4+ T cells from unexposed donors were collected before the COVID-19 pandemic (2011-2018). After roughly 11 days of culture, CD4+ T cells were isolated with the EasySep CD4+ T cell isolation kit. The library was obtained by the immunoSEQ multiplex PCR assay. As stored in TCRdb, this immuneACCESS dataset retains in-frame rearrangements with V and J assigned. A fraction of the clones does not appear; measured against another copy, unresolved V genes explain less than half of the discrepancy, and the remainder lacks a known reason. This sample has tens of thousands of clones in its table, and 74% of those were observed once. The ten biggest clones cover over 10% of the sample.

Sequencing was carried out using CD4+ T cells from PBMCs, cultured in vitro. The receptors come from a human donor in good health.

The chain couples TRBV7-2 to TRBJ1-5; unclear D gene. This CDR3 has 15 residues. The V end lost 1 base, the J end lost 0 bases, and 7 bases lay between the germline ends. CDR1 and CDR2 from the germline V gene are SGHTA and FQGNSA. The CDR3 loop reads CASSLGSYSNQPQHF. As DNA, the CDR3 is TGTGCCAGCAGCTTAGGGAGCTATAGCAATCAGCCCCAGCATTTT.

The rearrangement links TRBV18 to TRBJ1-5; possibly TRBD1 for D (6 bases). The germline CDR1 and CDR2 sequences are KGHSH and LQKENI. Trimming took off 3 bases at V and 4 bases at J, with 7 bases between the two ends. This CDR3 is 13 amino acids long. Here the CDR3 DNA reads TGTGCCAGCTCACCCGACAGGAATCAGCCCCAGCATTTT. Protein: CASSPDRNQPQHF.

The chain links TRBV5-1 to TRBJ1-1; D not resolved. V lost 5 bases, J lost 7 bases, and 12 bases lay in between. This CDR3 region has 12 residues. CDR1 and CDR2 from the germline V gene are SGHRS and YFSETQ. The chain's CDR3 is CASRDGENEAFF. The CDR3, as DNA: TGCGCCAGCAGGGACGGAGAAAATGAAGCTTTCTTT.

J is TRBJ1-6 and V is TRBV10-3; no firm D call. The CDR3 consists of 13 residues. CDR1 ENHRY and CDR2 SYGVKD come from the germline V gene. Between the trimmed V and J ends, which lost 3 bases and 7 bases, there was a span of 7 bases. CDR3: CAISEAENSPLHF. Written as DNA, the CDR3 is TGTGCCATCAGTGAAGCGGAAAATTCACCCCTCCACTTT.

This clone has only a few counts. The chain has TRBV25-1 and TRBJ2-7; D is possibly TRBD1 (6 bases). This CDR3 contains 14 residues. Per germline, CDR1 MGHDK and CDR2 SYGVNS. Trimming stripped 4 bases from V and 3 bases from J, with 13 bases between. The CDR3 nucleotides read TGTGCCAGCAGTGCGACGGGACACAGCTACGAGCAGTACTTC. Protein: CASSATGHSYEQYF.

The chain recombines TRBV7-3 with TRBJ2-5, with 10 bases lining up with TRBD2. V dropped 4 bases and J dropped 5; count of bases not matched to a gene: 1. The CDR3 is 13 residues long. Germline assignment: CDR1 SGHTA and CDR2 FQGTGA. CDR3 sequence: CASSSGLAETQYF. The DNA of the CDR3 is TGTGCCAGCAGCTCGGGACTAGCGGAGACCCAGTACTTC.